The sequence of this TCR beta chain was determined in a study of CXCR3-negative and CXCR3-positive naive CD8 T cells. Study results and limitations: CXCR3-negative naive cells had less hydrophobic TRB CDR3s than did CXCR3-positive naive cells.

Those CD8+ T cells considered naive were CD45RO-CCR7+CD27+CD95-. In preparing the TRB cDNA libraries, 5' RACE with UMI labels was used. From its re-call of the 5' RACE reads, TCRdb lists each CDR3 protein once, without DNA. The specimen's table records 84,000 or so distinct CDR3 sequences. Details on this clonotype: What it binds is not known.

Germline lookup yields CDR1 MNHEY and CDR2 SVGAGI. The CDR3 is 13 amino acids. The sequenced material came from naive CXCR3- CD8+ T cells from blood. Documented subset: CD45RO-CCR7+CD27+CD95- naive CD8+ T cells lacking CXCR3 (TNR3-). The chain uses TRBV6-5 and TRBJ2-7; TCRdb designates TRBD1, a call that cannot be tested without DNA. The clonotype was recovered from a human donor in good health. Some clones in this sample may be carry-over from other donors' samples. This chain's CDR3 is CASSYGDAYEQYF.